This TCR beta chain emerged from a study of blood T cell repertoires in COVID-19. The overall study: Collection of acute and convalescent COVID-19 samples took place in the United States, Italy and Spain.

This table comes from immunoSEQ multiplex PCR, and its TCRdb copy is limited to in-frame clones, with some not included. The sample holds some 45,000 clones; approximately 90% are singletons and the top ten take around 12%. V shed 4 bases and J 3 bases; nucleotides not matched to a gene: 7. Per the germline V gene, CDR1 is SGHNT and CDR2 is YYREEE (reference sequence). This CDR3 spans 15 amino acids. A few counts support this clone. Material: peripheral blood. This clonotype was sampled from a human donor in a cohort sampled during active COVID-19. V usage is TRBV5-4 and J usage is TRBJ2-7; 10 bases fit TRBD2. This CDR3 reads CASSHGLAALYEQYF. CDR3 sequence (DNA): TGTGCCAGCAGCCACGGACTAGCGGCCCTCTACGAGCAGTACTTC.